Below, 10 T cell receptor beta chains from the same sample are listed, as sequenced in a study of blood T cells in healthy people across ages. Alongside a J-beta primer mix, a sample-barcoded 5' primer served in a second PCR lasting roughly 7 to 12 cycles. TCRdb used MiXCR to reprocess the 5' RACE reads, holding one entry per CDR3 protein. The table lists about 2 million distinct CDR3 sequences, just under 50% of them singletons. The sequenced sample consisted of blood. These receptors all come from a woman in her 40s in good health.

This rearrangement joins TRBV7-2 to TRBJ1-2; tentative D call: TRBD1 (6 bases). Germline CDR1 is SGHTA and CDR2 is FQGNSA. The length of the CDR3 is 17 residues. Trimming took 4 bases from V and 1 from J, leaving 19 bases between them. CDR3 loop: CASSSTPRTVLNYGYTF. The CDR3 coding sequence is TGTGCCAGCAGCTCAACCCCCCGGACAGTTCTTAACTATGGCTACACCTTC.

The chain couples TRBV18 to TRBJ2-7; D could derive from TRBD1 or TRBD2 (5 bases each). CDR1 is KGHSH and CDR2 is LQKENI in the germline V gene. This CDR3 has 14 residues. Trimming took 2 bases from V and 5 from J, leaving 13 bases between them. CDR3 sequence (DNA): TGTGCCAGCTCACCAGCCGAGGGGACCCACGAGCAGTACTTC. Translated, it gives CASSPAEGTHEQYF.

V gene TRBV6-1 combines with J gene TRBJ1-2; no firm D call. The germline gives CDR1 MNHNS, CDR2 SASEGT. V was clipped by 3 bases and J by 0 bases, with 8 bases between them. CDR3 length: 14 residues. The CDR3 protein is CASSEVQPNYGYTF. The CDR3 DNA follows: TGTGCCAGCAGTGAGGTCCAGCCTAACTATGGCTACACCTTC.

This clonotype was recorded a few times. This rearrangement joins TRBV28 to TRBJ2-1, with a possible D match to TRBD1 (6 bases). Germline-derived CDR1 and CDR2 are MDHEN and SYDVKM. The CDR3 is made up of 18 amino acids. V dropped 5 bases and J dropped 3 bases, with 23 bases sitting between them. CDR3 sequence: CASSLPPPGDFFYNEQFF. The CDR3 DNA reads TGTGCCAGCAGTCTCCCTCCCCCAGGGGATTTCTTCTACAATGAGCAGTTCTTC.

The CDR3 region is CASSERSGLAGMTDTQYF. Written as DNA, the CDR3 is TGTGCCAGCAGTGAAAGGTCCGGGCTAGCGGGGATGACAGATACGCAGTATTTT. The chain joins TRBV2 to TRBJ2-3; TRBD2 matches 9 bases. The CDR3 sequence is 18 residues long. With V trimmed by 2 bases and J by 3 bases, 12 bases remained unmatched. Germline V gene data show CDR1 as SNHLY and CDR2 as FYNNEI.

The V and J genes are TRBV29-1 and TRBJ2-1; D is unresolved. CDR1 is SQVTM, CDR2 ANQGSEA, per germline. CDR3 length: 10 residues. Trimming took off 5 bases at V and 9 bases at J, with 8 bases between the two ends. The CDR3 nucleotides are TGCAGCGTTAGCGCCGGTGAGCAGTTCTTC. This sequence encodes CSVSAGEQFF.

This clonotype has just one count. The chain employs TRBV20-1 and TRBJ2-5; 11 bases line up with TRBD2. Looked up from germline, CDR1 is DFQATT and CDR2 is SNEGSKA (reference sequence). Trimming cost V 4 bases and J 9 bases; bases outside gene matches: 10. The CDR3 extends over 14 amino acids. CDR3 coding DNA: TGCAGTGCTAAGGTGGTAGTGGGACTAGCGGCCCAGTACTTC. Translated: CSAKVVVGLAAQYF.

Written as DNA, the CDR3 is TGTGCCAGCAGTGAAAAGTGGAATCCCCTGAATGAGCAGTTCTTC. This codes for CASSEKWNPLNEQFF. This chain links TRBV2 with TRBJ2-1; D remains unclear. CDR3 size: 15 residues. The germline V gene encodes CDR1 SNHLY and CDR2 FYNNEI. V was clipped by 2 bases and J by 7 bases, with 15 bases between them.

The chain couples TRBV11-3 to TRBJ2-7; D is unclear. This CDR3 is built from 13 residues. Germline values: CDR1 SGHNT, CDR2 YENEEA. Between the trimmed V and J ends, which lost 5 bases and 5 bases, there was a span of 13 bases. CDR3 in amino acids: CASSRSPRDEQYF. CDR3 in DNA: TGTGCCAGCAGCCGTTCTCCCCGGGACGAGCAGTACTTC. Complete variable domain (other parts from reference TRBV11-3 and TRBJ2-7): EAGVVQSPRYKIIEKKQPVAFWCNPISGHNTLYWYLQNLGQGPELLIRYENEEAVDDSQLPKDRFSAERLKGVDSTLKIQPAELGDSAVYLCASSRSPRDEQYFGPGTRLTVT.

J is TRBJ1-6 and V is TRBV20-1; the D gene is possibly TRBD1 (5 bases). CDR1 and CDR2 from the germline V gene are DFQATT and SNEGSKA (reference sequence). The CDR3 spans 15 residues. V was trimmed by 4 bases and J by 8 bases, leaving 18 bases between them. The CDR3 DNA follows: TGCAGTGCTAAGGTCCGACGAGGGGATCATTCACCCCTCCACTTT. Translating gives CSAKVRRGDHSPLHF.